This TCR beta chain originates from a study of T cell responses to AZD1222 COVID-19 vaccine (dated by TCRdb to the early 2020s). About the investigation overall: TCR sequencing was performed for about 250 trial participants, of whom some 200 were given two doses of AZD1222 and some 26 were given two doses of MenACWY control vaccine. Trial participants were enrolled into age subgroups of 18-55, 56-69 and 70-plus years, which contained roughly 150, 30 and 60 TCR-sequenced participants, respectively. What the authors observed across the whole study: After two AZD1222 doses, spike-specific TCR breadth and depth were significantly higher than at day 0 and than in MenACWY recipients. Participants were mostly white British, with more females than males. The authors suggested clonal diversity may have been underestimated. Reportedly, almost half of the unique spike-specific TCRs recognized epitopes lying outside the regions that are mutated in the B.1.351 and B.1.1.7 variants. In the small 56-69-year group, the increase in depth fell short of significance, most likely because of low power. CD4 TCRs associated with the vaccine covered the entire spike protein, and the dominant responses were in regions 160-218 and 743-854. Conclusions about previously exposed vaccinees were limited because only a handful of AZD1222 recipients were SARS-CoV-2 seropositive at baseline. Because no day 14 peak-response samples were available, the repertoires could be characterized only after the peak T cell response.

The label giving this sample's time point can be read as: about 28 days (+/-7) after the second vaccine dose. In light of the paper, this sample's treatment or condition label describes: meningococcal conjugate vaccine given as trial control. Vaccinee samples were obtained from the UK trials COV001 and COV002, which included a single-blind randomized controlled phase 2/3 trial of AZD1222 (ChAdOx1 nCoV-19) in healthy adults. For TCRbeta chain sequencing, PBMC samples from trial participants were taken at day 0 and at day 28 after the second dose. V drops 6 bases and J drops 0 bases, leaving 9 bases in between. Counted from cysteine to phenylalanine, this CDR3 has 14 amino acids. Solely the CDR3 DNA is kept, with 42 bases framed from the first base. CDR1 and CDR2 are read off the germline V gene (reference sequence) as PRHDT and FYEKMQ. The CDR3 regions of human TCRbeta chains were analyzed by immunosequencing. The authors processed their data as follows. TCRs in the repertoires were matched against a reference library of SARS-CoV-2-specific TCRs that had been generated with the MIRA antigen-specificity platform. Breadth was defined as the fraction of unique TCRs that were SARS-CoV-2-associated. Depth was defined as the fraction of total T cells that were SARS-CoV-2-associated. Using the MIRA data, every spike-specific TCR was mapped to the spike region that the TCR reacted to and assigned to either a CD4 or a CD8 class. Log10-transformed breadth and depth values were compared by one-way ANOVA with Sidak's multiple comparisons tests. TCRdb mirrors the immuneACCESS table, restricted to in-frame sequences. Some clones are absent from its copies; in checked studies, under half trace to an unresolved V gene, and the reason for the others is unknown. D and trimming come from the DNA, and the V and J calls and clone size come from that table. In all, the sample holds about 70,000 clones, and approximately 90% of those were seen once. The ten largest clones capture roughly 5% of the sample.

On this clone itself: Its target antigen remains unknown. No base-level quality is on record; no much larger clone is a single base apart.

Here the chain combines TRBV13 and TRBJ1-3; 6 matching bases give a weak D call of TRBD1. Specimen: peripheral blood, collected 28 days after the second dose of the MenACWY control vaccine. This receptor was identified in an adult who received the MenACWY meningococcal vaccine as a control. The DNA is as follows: TGTGCCAGCAGAGGACAGTTCTCTGGAAACACCATATATTTT. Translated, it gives CASRGQFSGNTIYF.